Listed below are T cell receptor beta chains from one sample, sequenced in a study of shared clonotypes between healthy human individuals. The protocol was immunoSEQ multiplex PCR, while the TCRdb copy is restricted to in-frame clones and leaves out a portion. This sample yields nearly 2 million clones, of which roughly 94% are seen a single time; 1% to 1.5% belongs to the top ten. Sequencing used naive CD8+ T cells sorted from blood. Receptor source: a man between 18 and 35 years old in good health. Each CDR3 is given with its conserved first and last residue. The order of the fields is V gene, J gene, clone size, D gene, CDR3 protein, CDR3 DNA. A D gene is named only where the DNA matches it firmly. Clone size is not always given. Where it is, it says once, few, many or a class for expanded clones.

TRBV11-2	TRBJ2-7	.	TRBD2	CASSFWGGANEQYF	TGTGCCAGCAGCTTTTGGGGAGGGGCCAACGAGCAGTACTTC
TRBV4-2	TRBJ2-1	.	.	CASSSSLSPQNEQFF	TGTGCCAGCAGCTCAAGTCTCAGCCCCCAGAATGAGCAGTTCTTC
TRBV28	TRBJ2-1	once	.	CASSPSGRIYNEQFF	TGTGCCAGCAGCCCTTCGGGACGGATATACAATGAGCAGTTCTTC
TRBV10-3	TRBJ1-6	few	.	CAISEYGPGPGDSPLHF	TGTGCCATCAGTGAGTACGGTCCGGGGCCCGGGGATTCACCCCTCCACTTT
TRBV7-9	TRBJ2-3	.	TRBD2	CAVSGGLAELASTDTQYF	TGTGCCGTCTCCGGTGGACTAGCGGAGCTCGCAAGCACAGATACGCAGTATTTT
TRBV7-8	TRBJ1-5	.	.	CASSLYEGGNQPQHF	TGTGCCAGCAGCCTATACGAGGGGGGTAATCAGCCCCAGCATTTT
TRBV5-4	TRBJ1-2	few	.	CASSLWGNYGYTF	TGTGCCAGCAGCTTGTGGGGCAACTATGGCTACACCTTC
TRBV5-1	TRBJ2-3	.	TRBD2	CASSFEGSGITDTQYF	TGCGCCAGCAGTTTTGAGGGTAGCGGGATCACAGATACGCAGTATTTT
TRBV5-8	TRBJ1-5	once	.	CASSTRGNSQQPQHF	TGTGCCAGCAGCACCCGCGGGAACAGCCAGCAGCCCCAGCATTTT
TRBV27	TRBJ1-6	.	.	CASSLWGVGSPLHF	TGTGCCAGCAGTTTATGGGGGGTTGGTTCACCCCTCCACTTT
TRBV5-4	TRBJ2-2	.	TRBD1	CASSSQGVTGELFF	TGTGCCAGCAGCTCTCAGGGGGTCACCGGGGAGCTGTTTTTT
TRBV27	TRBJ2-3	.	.	CASSLSPPTDTQYF	TGTGCCAGCAGTTTATCGCCCCCCACAGATACGCAGTATTTT
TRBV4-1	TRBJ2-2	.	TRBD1	CASSHHSSGTGNTGELFF	TGCGCCAGCAGCCATCACTCCTCCGGGACAGGGAACACCGGGGAGCTGTTTTTT
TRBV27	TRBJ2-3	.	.	CASSLLTPVRTDTQYF	TGTGCCAGCAGTTTACTGACTCCGGTGCGAACAGATACGCAGTATTTT
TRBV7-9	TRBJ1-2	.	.	CASTSREVTHGYTF	TGTGCCAGCACAAGCAGGGAGGTTACCCATGGCTACACCTTC
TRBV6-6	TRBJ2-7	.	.	CASSTDSYEQYF	TGTGCCAGCAGTACGGACAGCTACGAGCAGTACTTC
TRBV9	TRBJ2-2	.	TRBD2	CASSAGTSRTGELFF	TGTGCCAGCAGCGCCGGGACTAGCCGAACCGGGGAGCTGTTTTTT
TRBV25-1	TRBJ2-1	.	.	CASSGPGLRVGEQFF	TGTGCCAGCAGTGGTCCGGGACTCAGGGTCGGTGAGCAGTTCTTC
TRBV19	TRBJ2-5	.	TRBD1	CASSIGQGASFGETQYF	TGTGCCAGTAGTATAGGGCAGGGGGCCAGTTTTGGAGAGACCCAGTACTTC
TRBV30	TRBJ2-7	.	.	CAWSAGWYEQYF	TGTGCCTGGAGTGCCGGGTGGTACGAGCAGTACTTC
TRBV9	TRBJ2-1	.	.	CASSLGYNEQFF	TGTGCCAGCAGCCTTGGCTACAATGAGCAGTTCTTC
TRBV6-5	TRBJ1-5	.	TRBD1	CASRYTGGEPQHF	TGTGCCAGCAGGTATACAGGGGGCGAGCCCCAGCATTTT
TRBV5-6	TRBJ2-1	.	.	CASSFGTLPVEFF	TGTGCCAGCAGCTTTGGCACCCTACCGGTGGAGTTCTTC
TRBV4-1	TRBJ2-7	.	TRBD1	CASSQEGGGTGSYEQYF	TGCGCCAGCAGCCAAGAAGGGGGGGGGACAGGGTCCTACGAGCAGTACTTC
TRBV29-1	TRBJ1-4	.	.	CSVAGPNEKLFF	TGCAGCGTCGCAGGCCCTAATGAAAAACTGTTTTTT
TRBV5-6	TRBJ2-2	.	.	CASSWGGRDTGELFF	TGTGCCAGCAGCTGGGGAGGTAGGGACACCGGGGAGCTGTTTTTT
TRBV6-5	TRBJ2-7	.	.	CASSYSGDTDYEQYF	TGTGCCAGCAGTTACTCGGGGGACACCGACTACGAGCAGTACTTC
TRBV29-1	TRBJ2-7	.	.	CSVSILGEYGEQYF	TGCAGCGTGAGTATATTGGGGGAGTATGGCGAGCAGTACTTC
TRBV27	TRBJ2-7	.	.	CASSSWDSYEQYF	TGTGCCAGCAGTTCGTGGGATTCCTACGAGCAGTACTTC
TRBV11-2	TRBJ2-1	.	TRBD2	CASSLPELAGGMYNEQFF	TGTGCCAGCAGCTTACCCGAACTAGCGGGGGGAATGTACAATGAGCAGTTCTTC
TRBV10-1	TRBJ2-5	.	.	CASSENLAGQETQYF	TGCGCCAGCAGTGAGAATTTGGCAGGCCAAGAGACCCAGTACTTC
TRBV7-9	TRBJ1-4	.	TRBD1	CASSLGGQGPNEKLFF	TGTGCCAGCAGCTTAGGTGGACAGGGGCCTAATGAAAAACTGTTTTTT
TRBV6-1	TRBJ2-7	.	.	CASSEFVGDLYEQYF	TGTGCCAGCAGTGAATTTGTGGGGGATCTTTACGAGCAGTACTTC
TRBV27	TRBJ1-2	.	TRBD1	CASSFRQGAGYGYTF	TGTGCCAGCAGTTTTAGACAGGGGGCTGGCTATGGCTACACCTTC
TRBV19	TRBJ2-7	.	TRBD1	CASSARQGAYEQYF	TGTGCCAGTAGTGCCAGACAGGGGGCTTACGAGCAGTACTTC
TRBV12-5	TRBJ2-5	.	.	CASGLVGAVQETQYF	TGTGCTAGTGGTTTGGTAGGGGCAGTCCAAGAGACCCAGTACTTC
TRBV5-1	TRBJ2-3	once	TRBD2	CASSLGWPGTNDTQYF	TGCGCCAGCAGCCTGGGGTGGCCCGGGACTAACGATACGCAGTATTTT
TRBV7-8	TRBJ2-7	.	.	CASSLGRRQSYEQYF	TGTGCCAGCAGCTTAGGACGCCGGCAATCCTACGAGCAGTACTTC
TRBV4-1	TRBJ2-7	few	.	CASSQLGQLDYEQYF	TGCGCCAGCAGCCAACTTGGACAGCTCGACTACGAGCAGTACTTC
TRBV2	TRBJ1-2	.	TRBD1	CASRPTGDYGYTF	TGTGCCAGCAGGCCAACAGGGGACTATGGCTACACCTTC
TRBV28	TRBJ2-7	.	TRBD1	CASIHVGQGVNEQYF	TGTGCCAGCATCCATGTGGGACAGGGGGTCAACGAGCAGTACTTC
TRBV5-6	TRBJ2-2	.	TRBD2	CASSLVRGGPGELFF	TGTGCCAGCAGCTTGGTGCGGGGGGGCCCCGGGGAGCTGTTTTTT
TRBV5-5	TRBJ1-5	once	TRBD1	CASSLRQGNQPQHF	TGTGCCAGCAGCTTAAGACAGGGAAATCAGCCCCAGCATTTT
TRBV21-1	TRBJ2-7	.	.	CASSKASQEMYEQYF	TGTGCCAGTAGCAAAGCGTCACAGGAAATGTACGAGCAGTACTTC
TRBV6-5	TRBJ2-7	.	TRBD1	CASSPDRARAYEQYF	TGTGCCAGCAGCCCCGACAGGGCCAGGGCCTACGAGCAGTACTTC
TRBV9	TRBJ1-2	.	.	CASTPGASGQLVGYTF	TGTGCCAGCACCCCAGGGGCGTCGGGCCAGTTAGTAGGCTACACCTTC
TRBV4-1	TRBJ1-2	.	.	CASAAGISNYGYTF	TGCGCCAGCGCTGCAGGGATTTCTAACTATGGCTACACCTTC
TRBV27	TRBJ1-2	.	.	CASSLSGFGLGGYTF	TGTGCCAGCAGTTTATCAGGGTTCGGTCTCGGTGGCTACACCTTC
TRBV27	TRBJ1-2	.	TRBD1	CASSSTGDVGYTF	TGTGCCAGCAGTTCGACAGGGGACGTGGGCTACACCTTC
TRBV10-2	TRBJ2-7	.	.	CASATTVYEQYF	TGCGCCAGCGCCACGACAGTCTACGAGCAGTACTTC
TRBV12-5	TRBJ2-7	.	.	CASARFTYEQYF	TGTGCTAGTGCCAGGTTTACCTACGAGCAGTACTTC
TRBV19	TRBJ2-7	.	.	CASSRTGSYEQYF	TGTGCCAGTAGTCGTACAGGGAGCTACGAGCAGTACTTC
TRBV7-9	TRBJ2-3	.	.	CASSLVGGPYATDTQYF	TGTGCCAGCAGCTTAGTTGGGGGACCTTACGCCACAGATACGCAGTATTTT